Reported below is one T cell receptor (beta chain). Its target is not known. The data were produced by immunoSEQ multiplex PCR, yet TCRdb's version contains in-frame clones alone and is incomplete. The table records about 25,000 clones, about 80% of them present only once. The sample is drawn from a study of OX40 agonist ivuxolimab in advanced cancers. Study as a whole: Patients were infused with ivuxolimab every 2 weeks at 0.01 to 10 mg/kg. Findings and caveats of the study: Expanded peripheral T-cell antigen specificity went undetermined.

Per the germline V gene, CDR1 is LNHDA and CDR2 is SQIVND (reference sequence). Trimming cost V 6 bases and J 4 bases, with 16 bases left between them. CDR3 length equals 14 residues. The specimen was CD4+ or CD8+ T cells sorted from blood, collected in a trial of the OX40 agonist ivuxolimab. The rearrangement links TRBV19 to TRBJ2-7; D possibly corresponds to TRBD1 (6 bases). The receptor's source is an adult with an advanced solid tumor such as melanoma, head and neck, liver or kidney cancer. This CDR3 is CASRVQGQAYEQYF. DNA of the CDR3: TGTGCCAGTAGGGTCCAGGGGCAGGCTTACGAGCAGTACTTC.